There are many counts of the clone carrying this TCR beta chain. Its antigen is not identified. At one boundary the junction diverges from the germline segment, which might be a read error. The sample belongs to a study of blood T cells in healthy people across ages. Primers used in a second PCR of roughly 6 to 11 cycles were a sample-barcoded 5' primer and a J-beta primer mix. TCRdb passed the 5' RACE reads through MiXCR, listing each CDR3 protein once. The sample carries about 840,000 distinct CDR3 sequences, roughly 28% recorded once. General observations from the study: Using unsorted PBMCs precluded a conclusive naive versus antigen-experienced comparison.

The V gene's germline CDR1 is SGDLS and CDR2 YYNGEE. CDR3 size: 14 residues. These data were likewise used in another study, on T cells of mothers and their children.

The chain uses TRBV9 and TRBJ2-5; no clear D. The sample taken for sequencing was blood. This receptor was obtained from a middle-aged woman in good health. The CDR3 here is CASSVAPHQGTQYF. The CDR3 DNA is TGTGCCAGCAGCGTAGCCCCCCATCAAGGGACCCAGTACTTC.